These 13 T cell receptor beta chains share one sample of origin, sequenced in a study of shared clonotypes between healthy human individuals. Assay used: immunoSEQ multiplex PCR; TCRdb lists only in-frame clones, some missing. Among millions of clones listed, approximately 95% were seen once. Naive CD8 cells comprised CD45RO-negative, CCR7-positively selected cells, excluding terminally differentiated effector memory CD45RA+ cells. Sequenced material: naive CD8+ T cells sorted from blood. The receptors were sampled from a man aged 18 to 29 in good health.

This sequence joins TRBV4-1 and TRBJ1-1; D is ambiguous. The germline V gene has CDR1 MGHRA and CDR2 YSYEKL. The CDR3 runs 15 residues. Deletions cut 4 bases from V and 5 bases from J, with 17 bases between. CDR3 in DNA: TGCGCCAGCAGCCCCCGGTTCTTAAGTTATACTGAAGCTTTCTTT. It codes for CASSPRFLSYTEAFF.

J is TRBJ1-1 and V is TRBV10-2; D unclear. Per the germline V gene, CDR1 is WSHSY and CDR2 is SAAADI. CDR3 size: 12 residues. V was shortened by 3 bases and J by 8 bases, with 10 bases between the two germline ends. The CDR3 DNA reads TGCGCCAGCAGTGACAGGTCCAGCGAAGCTTTCTTT. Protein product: CASSDRSSEAFF.

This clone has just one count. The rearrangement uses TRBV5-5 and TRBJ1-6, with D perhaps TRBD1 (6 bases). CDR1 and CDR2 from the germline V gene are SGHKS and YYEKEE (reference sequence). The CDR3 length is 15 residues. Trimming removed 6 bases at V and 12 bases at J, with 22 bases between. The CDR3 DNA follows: TGTGCCAGCACTCCCCTGGGGGCAGGCGGGGAACCCCTCCACTTT. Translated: CASTPLGAGGEPLHF.

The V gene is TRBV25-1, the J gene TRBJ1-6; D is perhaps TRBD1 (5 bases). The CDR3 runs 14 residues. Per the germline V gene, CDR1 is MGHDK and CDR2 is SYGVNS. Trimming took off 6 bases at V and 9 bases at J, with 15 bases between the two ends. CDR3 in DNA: TGTGCCAGCAGGAAGGGGCAGGGTGGTTCACCCCTCCACTTT. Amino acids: CASRKGQGGSPLHF.

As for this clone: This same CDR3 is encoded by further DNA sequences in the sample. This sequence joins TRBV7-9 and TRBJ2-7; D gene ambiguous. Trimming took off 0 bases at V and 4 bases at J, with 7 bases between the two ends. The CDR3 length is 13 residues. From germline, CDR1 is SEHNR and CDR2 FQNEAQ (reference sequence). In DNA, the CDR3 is TGTGCCAGCAGCTTAGCTCTGGGTTACGAGCAGTACTTC. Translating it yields CASSLALGYEQYF. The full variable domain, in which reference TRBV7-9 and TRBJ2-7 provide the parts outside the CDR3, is DTGVSQNPRHKITKRGQNVTFRCDPISEHNRLYWYRQTLGQGPEFLTYFQNEAQLEKSRLLSDRFSAERPKGSFSTLEIQRTEQGDSAMYLCASSLALGYEQYFGPGTRLTVT.

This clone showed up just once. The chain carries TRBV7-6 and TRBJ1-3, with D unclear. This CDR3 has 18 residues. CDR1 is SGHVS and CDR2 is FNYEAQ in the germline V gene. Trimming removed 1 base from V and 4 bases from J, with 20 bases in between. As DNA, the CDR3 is TGTGCCAGCAGCTTAGAAGGGCGGCTCCGAAAGAGAGGAAACACCATATATTTT. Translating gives CASSLEGRLRKRGNTIYF.

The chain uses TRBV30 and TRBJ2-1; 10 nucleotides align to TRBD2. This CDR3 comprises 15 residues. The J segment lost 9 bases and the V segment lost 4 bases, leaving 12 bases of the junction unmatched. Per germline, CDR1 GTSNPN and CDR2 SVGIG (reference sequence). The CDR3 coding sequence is TGTGCCTGGATTTGGTCAGCGGGGGGGCAAAGTGAGCAGTTCTTC. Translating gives CAWIWSAGGQSEQFF.

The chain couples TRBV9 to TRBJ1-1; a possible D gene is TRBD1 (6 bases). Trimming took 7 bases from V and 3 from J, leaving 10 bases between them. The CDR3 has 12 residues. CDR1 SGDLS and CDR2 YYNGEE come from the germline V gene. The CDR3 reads CASEGGHTEAFF. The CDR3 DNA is TGTGCCAGCGAGGGGGGCCACACTGAAGCTTTCTTT.

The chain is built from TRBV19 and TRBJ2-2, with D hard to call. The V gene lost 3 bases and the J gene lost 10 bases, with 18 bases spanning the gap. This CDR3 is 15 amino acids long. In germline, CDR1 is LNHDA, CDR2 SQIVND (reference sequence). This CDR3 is CASSIDFGEPEELFF. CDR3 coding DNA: TGTGCCAGTAGTATCGATTTTGGTGAGCCGGAGGAGCTGTTTTTT. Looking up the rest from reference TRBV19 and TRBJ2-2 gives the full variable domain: DGGITQSPKYLFRKEGQNVTLSCEQNLNHDAMYWYRQDPGQGLRLIYYSQIVNDFQKGDIAEGYSVSREKKESFPLTVTSAQKNPTAFYLCASSIDFGEPEELFFGEGSRLTVL.

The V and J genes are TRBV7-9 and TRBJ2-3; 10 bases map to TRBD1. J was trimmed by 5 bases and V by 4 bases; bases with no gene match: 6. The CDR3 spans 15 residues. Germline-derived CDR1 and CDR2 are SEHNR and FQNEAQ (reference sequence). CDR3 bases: TGTGCCAGCAGCTCGGGACAGGGGCCGGGAGATACGCAGTATTTT. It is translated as CASSSGQGPGDTQYF.

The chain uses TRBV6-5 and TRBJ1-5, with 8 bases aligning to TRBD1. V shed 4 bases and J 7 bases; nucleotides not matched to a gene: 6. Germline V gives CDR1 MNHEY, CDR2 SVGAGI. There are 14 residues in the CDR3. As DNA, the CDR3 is TGTGCCAGCAGTTCAGGGGGCGCAGGGCAGCCCCAGCATTTT. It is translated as CASSSGGAGQPQHF.

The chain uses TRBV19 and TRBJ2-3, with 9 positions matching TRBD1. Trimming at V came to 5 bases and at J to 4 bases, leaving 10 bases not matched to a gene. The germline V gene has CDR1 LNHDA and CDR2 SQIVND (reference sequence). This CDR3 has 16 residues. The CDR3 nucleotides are TGTGCCAGTAGTGGATGGGACAGGGACGCAGCAGATACGCAGTATTTT. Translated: CASSGWDRDAADTQYF.

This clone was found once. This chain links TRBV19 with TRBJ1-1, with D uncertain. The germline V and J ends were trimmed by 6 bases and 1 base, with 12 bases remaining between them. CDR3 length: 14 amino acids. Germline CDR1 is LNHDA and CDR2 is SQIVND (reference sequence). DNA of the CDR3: TGTGCCAGTAGAGATCGGGATGCGAACACTGAAGCTTTCTTT. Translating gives CASRDRDANTEAFF.